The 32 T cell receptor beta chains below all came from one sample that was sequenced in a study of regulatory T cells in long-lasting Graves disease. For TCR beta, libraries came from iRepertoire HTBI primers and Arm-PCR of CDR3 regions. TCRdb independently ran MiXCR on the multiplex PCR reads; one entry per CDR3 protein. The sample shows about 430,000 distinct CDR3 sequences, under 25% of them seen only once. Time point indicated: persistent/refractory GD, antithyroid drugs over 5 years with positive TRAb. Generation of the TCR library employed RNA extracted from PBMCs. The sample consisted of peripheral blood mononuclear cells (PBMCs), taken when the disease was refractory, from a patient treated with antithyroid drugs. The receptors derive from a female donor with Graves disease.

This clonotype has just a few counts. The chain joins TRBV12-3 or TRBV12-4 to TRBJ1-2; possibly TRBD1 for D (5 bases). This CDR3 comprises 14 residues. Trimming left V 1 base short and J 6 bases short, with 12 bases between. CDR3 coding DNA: TGTGCCAGCAGTTTAGATGGTCCAGGGAATGGCTACACCTTC. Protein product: CASSLDGPGNGYTF.

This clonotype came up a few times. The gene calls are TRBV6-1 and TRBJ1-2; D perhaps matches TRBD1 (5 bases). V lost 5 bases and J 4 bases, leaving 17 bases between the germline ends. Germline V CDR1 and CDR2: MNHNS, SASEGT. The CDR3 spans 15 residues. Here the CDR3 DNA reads TGTGCCAGCAGTCCAGACAGAATCTCACCCTATGGCTACACCTTC. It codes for CASSPDRISPYGYTF.

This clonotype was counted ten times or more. CDR3 in DNA: TGTGCCAGCAGTTTTCGGGAGAGAACCAAAAACATTCAGTACTTC. It translates to CASSFRERTKNIQYF. This rearrangement joins TRBV12-3 or TRBV12-4 to TRBJ2-4; D perhaps matches TRBD2 (6 bases). The CDR3 has 15 residues. The germline V and J ends were trimmed by 3 bases and 2 bases, with 11 bases remaining between them.

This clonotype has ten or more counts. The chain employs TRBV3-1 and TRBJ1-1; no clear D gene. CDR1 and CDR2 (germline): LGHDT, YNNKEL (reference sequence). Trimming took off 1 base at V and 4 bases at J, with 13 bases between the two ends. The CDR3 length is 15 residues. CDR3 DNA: TGTGCCAGCAGCCAAGTTGGAGGCCGGACCACTGAAGCTTTCTTT. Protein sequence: CASSQVGGRTTEAFF.

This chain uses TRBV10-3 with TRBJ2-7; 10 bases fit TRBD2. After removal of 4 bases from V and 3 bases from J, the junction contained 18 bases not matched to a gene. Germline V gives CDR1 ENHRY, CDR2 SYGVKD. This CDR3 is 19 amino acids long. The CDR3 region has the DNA TGTGCCATCAGTGGCCCGGGGGGGCCCTGGACTAGCGGCTACTACGAGCAGTACTTC. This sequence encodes CAISGPGGPWTSGYYEQYF.

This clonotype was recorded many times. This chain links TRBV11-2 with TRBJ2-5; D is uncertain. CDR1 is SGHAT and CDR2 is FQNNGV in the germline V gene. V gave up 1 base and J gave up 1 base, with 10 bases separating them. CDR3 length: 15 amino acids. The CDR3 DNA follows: TGTGCCAGCAGCTTAGGCGGATGGTCCCAAGAGACCCAGTACTTC. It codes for CASSLGGWSQETQYF.

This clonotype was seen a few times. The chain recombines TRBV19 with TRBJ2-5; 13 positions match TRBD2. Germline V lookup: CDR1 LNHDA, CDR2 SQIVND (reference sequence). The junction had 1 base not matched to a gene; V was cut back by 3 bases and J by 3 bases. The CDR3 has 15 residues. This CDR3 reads CASSIGTSGKETQYF. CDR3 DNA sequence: TGTGCCAGTAGTATCGGGACTAGCGGGAAAGAGACCCAGTACTTC.

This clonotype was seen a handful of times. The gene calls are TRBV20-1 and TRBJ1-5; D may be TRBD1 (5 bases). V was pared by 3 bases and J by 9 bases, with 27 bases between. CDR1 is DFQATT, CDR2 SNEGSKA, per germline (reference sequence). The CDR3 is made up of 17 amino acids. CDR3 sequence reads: CSASSPGTSSPSGPQHF. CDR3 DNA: TGCAGTGCTAGCTCACCCGGGACTTCGAGCCCCAGTGGGCCCCAGCATTTT.

The CDR3 DNA reads as TGTGCCAGCACCCCGACCGGCAACTCTGGAAACACCATATATTTT. Protein product: CASTPTGNSGNTIYF. This chain connects TRBV2 to TRBJ1-3; D call uncertain. Germline V gives CDR1 SNHLY, CDR2 FYNNEI. V was clipped by 7 bases and J by 0 bases, with 13 bases between them. This CDR3 is built from 15 residues.

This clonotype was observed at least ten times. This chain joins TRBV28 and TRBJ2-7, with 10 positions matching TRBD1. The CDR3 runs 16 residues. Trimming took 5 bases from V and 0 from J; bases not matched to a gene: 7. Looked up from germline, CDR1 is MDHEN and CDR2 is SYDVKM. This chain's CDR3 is CASSPPGQGTSYEQYF. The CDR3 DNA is TGTGCCAGCAGTCCTCCGGGACAGGGGACCTCCTACGAGCAGTACTTC.

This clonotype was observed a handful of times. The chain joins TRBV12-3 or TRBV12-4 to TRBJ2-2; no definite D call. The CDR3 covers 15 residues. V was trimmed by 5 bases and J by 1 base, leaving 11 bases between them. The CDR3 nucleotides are TGTGCCAGCAGTCCGAATCCTCAGAACACCGGGGAGCTGTTTTTT. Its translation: CASSPNPQNTGELFF.

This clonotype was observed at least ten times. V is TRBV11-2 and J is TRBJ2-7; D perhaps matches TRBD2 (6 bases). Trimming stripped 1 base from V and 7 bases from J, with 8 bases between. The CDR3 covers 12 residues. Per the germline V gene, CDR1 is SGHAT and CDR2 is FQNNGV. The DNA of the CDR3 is TGTGCCAGCAGCTTAGTTCGGGGGGAGCAGTACTTC. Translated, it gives CASSLVRGEQYF.

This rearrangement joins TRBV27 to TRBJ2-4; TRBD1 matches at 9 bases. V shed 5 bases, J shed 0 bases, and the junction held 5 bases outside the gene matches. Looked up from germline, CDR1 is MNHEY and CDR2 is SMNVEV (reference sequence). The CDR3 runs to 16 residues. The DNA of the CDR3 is TGTGCCAGCAGTATCGGACAGGGGTCAGCCAAAAACATTCAGTACTTC. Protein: CASSIGQGSAKNIQYF.

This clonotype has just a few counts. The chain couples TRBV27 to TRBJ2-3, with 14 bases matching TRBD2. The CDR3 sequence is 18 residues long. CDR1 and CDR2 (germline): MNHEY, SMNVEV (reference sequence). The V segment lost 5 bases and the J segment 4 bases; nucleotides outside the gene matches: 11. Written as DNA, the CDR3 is TGTGCCAGCAGTCGCCCGGGACTAGCGGGAGTCGGTGCAGATACGCAGTATTTT. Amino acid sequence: CASSRPGLAGVGADTQYF.

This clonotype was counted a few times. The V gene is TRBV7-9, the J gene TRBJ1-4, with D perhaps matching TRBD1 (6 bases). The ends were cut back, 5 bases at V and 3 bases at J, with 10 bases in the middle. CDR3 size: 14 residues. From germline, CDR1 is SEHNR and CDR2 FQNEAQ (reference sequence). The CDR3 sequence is CASSPDRSNEKLFF. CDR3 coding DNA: TGTGCCAGCAGCCCGGACAGATCTAATGAAAAACTGTTTTTT. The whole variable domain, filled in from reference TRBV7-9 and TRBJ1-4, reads DTGVSQNPRHKITKRGQNVTFRCDPISEHNRLYWYRQTLGQGPEFLTYFQNEAQLEKSRLLSDRFSAERPKGSFSTLEIQRTEQGDSAMYLCASSPDRSNEKLFFGSGTQLSVL.

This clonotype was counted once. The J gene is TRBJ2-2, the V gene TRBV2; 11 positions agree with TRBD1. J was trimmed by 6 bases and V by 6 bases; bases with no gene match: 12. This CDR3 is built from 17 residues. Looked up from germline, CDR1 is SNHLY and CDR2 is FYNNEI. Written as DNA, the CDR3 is TGTGCCAGCAGGGGGTTTTGGACAGGGGGCAATGCCGGGGAGCTGTTTTTT. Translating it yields CASRGFWTGGNAGELFF.

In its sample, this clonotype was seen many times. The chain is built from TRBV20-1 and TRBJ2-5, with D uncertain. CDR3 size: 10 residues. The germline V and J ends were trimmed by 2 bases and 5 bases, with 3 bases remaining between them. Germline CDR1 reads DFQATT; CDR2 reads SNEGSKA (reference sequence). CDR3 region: CSARMETQYF. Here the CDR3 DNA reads TGCAGTGCTAGAATGGAGACCCAGTACTTC.

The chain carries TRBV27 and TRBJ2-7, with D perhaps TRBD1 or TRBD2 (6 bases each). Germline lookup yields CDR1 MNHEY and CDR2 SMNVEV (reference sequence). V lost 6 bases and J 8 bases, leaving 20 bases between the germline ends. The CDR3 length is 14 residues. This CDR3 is CASSSGGTPFKQYF. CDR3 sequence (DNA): TGTGCCAGCAGCTCAGGCGGGACACCCTTCAAGCAGTACTTC.

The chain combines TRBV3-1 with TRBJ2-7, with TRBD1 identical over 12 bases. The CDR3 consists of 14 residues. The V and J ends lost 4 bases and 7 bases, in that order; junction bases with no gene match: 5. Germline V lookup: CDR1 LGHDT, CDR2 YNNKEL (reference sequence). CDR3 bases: TGTGCCAGCAGCCGGGACAGGGGGCTCTGGGAGCAGTACTTC. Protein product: CASSRDRGLWEQYF.

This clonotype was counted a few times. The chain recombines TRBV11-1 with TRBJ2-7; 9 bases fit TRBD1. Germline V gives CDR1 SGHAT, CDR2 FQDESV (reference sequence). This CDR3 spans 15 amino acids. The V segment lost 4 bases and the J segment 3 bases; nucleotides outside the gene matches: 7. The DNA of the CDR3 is TGTGCCAGCAGCTCCTGGACAGGGGCTAACTACGAGCAGTACTTC. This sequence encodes CASSSWTGANYEQYF.

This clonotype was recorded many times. CDR3 sequence reads: CASSLDRDHEQYF. DNA of the CDR3: TGTGCCAGCAGCTTAGACAGGGATCACGAGCAGTACTTC. This rearrangement joins TRBV7-3 to TRBJ2-7, with 7 bases aligning to TRBD1. Trimming at V came to 2 bases and at J to 5 bases, leaving 3 bases not matched to a gene. This CDR3 region has 13 residues. CDR1 SGHTA and CDR2 FQGTGA come from the germline V gene.

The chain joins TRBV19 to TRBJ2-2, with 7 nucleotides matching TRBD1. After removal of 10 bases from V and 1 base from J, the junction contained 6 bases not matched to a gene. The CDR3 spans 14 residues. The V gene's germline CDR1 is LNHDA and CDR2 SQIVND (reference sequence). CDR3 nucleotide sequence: TGTGCCACCGCGACAGGGCAGAACACCGGGGAGCTGTTTTTT. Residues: CATATGQNTGELFF. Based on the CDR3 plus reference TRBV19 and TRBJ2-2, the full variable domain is DGGITQSPKYLFRKEGQNVTLSCEQNLNHDAMYWYRQDPGQGLRLIYYSQIVNDFQKGDIAEGYSVSREKKESFPLTVTSAQKNPTAFYLCATATGQNTGELFFGEGSRLTVL.

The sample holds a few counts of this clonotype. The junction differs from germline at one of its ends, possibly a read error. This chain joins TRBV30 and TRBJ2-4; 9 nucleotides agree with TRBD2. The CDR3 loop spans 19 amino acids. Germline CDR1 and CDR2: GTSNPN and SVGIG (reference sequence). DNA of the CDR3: TGTGCCCGGAGTGTACGTTGGACTAGCGCCCTTGGGGCCAAAAACATTCAGTACTTC. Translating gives CARSVRWTSALGAKNIQYF.

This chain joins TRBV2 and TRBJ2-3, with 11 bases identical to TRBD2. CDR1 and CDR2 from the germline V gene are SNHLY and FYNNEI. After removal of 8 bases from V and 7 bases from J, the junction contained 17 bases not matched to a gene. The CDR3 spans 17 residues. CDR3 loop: CASPEGVAGGPANTQYF. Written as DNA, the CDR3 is TGTGCCAGCCCAGAAGGTGTAGCGGGAGGGCCGGCAAATACGCAGTATTTT.

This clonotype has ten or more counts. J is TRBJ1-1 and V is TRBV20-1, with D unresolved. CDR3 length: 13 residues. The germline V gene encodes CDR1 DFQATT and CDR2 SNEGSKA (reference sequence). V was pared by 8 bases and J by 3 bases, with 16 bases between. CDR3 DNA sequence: TGCAGTTATAATACCTGGGAGGACACTGAAGCTTTCTTT. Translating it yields CSYNTWEDTEAFF.

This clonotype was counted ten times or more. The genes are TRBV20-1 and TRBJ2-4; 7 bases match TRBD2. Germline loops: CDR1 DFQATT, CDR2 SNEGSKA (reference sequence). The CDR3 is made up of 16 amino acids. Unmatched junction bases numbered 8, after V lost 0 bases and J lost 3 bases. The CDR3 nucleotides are TGCAGTGCTAGAGATCCCCCGTCTAGCGGCAAAAACATTCAGTACTTC. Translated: CSARDPPSSGKNIQYF.

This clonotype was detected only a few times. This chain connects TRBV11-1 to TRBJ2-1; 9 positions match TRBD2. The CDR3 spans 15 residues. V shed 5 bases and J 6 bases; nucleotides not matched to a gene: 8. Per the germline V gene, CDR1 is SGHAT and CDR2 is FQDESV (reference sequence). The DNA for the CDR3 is TGTGCCAGCAGCCCTCTAGCGGGGACTTTCAATGAGCAGTTCTTC. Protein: CASSPLAGTFNEQFF.

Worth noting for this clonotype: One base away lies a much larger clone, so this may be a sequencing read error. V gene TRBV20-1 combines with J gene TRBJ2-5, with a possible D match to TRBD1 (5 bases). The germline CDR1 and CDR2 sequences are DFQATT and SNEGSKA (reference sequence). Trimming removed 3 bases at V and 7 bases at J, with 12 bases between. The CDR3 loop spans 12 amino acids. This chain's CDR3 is CSARTAPGTQYF. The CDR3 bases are TGCAGTGCTAGGACAGCTCCGGGGACCCAGTACTTC.

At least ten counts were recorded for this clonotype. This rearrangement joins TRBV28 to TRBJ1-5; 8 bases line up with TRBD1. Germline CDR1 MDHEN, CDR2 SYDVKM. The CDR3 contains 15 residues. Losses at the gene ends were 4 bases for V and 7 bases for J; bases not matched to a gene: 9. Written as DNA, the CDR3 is TGTGCCAGCAGTTCCGGACAGGGATGGGAACAGCCCCAGCATTTT. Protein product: CASSSGQGWEQPQHF.

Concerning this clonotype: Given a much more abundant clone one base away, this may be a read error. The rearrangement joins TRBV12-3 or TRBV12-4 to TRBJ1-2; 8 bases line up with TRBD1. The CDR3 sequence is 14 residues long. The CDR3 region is CASSLTGTGVGYIF. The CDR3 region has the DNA TGTGCCAGCAGTTTAACCGGGACAGGTGTTGGCTACATCTTC.

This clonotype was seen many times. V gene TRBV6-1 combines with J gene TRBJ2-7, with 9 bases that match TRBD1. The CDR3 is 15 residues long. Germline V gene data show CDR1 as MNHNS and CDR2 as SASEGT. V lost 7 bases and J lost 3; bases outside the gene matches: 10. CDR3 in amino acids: CASNTWTGELYEQYF. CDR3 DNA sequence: TGTGCCAGCAACACCTGGACAGGGGAGCTCTACGAGCAGTACTTC.

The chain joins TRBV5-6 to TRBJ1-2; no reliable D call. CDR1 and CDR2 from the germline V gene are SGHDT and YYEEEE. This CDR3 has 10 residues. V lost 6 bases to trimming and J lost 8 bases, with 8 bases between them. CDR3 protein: CASTREGYTF. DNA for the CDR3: TGTGCCAGCACTAGGGAGGGCTACACCTTC.